The TCR beta chain described here comes from a study of blood T cell repertoires in COVID-19. Study context: The United States, Italy and Spain were the sources of the acute and convalescent COVID-19 samples. Sample material is recorded as cDNA or gDNA derived from T cells, B-cell-depleted T cells, or PBMCs.

This clone occurred a few times. This specimen includes other DNA sequences encoding the same CDR3. In the authors' methods: Estimated nucleated cell counts came from reference gene primer amplification. Repertoires were generated with immunoSEQ multiplex PCR, while TCRdb's copy carries only in-frame clones and drops some. Clone size and the V and J calls come from that table; the DNA yielded D and trimming. The repertoire holds 100,000 to 150,000 clones, with approximately 89% as singletons. The V gene lost 8 bases and the J gene lost 7 bases, with 9 bases spanning the gap. Germline CDR1 ENHRY, CDR2 SYGVKD. The CDR3 has 11 residues.

Sequenced input: peripheral blood. The chain links TRBV10-3 to TRBJ2-1, with D maybe TRBD2 (5 bases). This clonotype was sampled from a man in his fifties or sixties with acute or convalescent COVID-19. The CDR3 sequence is CAIGPGNEQFF. The CDR3 DNA reads TGTGCCATCGGACCGGGAAATGAGCAGTTCTTC.